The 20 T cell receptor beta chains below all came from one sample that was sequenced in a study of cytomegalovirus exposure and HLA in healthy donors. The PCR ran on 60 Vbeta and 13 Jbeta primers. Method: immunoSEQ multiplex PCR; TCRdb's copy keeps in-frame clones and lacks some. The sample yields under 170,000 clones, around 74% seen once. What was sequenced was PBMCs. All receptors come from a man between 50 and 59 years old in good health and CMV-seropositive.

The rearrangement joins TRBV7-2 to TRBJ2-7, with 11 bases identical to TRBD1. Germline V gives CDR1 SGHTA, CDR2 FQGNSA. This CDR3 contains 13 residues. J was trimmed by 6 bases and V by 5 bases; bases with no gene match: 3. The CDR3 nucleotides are TGTGCCAGCAGCCGGGACAGGGGGTCCGAGCAGTACTTC. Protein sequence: CASSRDRGSEQYF.

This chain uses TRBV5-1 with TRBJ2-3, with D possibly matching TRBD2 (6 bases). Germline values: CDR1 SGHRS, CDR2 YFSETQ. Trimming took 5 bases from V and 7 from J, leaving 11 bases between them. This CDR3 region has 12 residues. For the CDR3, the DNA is TGCGCCAGCAGGCCGGGGGAGAATACGCAGTATTTT. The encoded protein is CASRPGENTQYF.

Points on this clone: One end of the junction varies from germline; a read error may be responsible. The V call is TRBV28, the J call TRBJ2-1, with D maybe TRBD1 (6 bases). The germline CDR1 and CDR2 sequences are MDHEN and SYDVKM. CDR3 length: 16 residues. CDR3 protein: CASSSALGRGAPLGIF. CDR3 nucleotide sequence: TGTGCCAGCAGTTCTGCCCTCGGCAGGGGTGCCCCCTTAGGAATCTTC.

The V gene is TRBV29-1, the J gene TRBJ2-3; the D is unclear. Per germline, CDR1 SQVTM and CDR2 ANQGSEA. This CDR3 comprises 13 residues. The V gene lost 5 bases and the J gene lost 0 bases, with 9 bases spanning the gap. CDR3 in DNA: TGCAGCGTTACCCTAGTAAGCACAGATACGCAGTATTTT. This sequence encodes CSVTLVSTDTQYF.

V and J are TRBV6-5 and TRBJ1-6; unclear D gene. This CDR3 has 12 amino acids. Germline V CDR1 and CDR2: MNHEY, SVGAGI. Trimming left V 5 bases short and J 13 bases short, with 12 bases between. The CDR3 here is CASSGGGLPLHF. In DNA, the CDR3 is TGTGCCAGCAGTGGAGGAGGACTCCCCCTCCACTTT.

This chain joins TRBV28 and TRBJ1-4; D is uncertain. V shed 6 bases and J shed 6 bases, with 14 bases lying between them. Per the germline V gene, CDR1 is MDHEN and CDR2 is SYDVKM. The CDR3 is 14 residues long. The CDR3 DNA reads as TGTGCCAGCAGGGGCGCCTGGCGAGATGAAAAACTGTTTTTT. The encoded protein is CASRGAWRDEKLFF.

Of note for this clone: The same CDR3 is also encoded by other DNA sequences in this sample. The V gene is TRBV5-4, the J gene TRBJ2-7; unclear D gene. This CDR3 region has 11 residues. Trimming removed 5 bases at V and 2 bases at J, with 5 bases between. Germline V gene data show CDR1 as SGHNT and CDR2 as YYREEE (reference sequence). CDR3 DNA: TGTGCCAGCAGTAGTACCTACGAGCAGTACTTC. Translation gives CASSSTYEQYF.

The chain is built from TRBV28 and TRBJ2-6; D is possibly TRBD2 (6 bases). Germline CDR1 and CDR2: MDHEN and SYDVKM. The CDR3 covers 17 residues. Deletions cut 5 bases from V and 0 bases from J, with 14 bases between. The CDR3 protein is CASSTPGLISGANVLTF. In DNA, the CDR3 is TGTGCCAGCAGTACCCCGGGACTGATCTCTGGGGCCAACGTCCTGACTTTC.

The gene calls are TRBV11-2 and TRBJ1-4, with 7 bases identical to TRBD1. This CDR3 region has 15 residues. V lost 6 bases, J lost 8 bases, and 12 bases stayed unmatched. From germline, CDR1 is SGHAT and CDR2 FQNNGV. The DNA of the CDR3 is TGTGCCAGCAGTAAACAGGGGATGAGAGGGGAAAAACTGTTTTTT. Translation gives CASSKQGMRGEKLFF.

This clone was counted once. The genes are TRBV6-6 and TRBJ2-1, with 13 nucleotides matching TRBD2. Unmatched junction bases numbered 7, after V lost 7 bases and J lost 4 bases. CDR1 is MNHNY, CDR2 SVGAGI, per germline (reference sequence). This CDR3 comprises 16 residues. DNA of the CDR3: TGTGCCAGCAAAGCCCTGGGACTAGCGGGGTACAATGAGCAGTTCTTC. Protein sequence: CASKALGLAGYNEQFF.

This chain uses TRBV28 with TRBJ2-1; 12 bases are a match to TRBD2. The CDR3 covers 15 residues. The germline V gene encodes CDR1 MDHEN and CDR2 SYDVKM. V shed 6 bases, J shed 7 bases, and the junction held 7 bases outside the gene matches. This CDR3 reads CASSSLAGGSNEQFF. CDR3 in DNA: TGTGCCAGCAGCTCCCTAGCGGGAGGGAGTAATGAGCAGTTCTTC.

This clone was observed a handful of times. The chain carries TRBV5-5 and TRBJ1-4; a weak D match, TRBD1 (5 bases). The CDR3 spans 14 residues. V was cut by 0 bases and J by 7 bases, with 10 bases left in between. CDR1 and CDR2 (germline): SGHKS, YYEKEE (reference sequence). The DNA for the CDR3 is TGTGCCAGCAGCTTGGTTGGGGCGAGTGAAAAACTGTTTTTT. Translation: CASSLVGASEKLFF.

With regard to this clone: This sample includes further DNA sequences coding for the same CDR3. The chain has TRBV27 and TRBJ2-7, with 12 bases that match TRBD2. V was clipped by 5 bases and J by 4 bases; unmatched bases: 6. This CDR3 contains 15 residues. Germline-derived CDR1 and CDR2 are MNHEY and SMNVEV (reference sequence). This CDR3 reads CASSVTSGSAYEQYF. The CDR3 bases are TGTGCCAGCAGTGTGACTAGCGGGAGTGCGTACGAGCAGTACTTC.

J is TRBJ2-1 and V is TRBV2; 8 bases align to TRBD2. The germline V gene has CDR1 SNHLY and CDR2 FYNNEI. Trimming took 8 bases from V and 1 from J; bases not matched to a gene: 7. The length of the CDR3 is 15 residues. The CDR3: CASGSGIRSYNEQFF. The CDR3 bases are TGTGCCAGCGGTAGCGGGATTAGGTCCTACAATGAGCAGTTCTTC.

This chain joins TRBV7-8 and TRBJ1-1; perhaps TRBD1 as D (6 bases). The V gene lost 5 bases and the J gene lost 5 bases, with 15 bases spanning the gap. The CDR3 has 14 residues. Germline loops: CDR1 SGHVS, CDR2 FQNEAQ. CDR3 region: CASSRAGGTTEAFF. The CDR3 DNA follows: TGTGCCAGCAGCCGGGCGGGGGGCACGACTGAAGCTTTCTTT.

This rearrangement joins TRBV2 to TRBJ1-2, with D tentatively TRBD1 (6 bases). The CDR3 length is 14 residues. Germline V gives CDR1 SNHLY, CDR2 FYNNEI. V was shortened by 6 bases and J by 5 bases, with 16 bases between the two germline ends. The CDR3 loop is CASSVQGRVYGYTF. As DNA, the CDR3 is TGTGCCAGCAGCGTACAGGGTCGAGTATATGGCTACACCTTC.

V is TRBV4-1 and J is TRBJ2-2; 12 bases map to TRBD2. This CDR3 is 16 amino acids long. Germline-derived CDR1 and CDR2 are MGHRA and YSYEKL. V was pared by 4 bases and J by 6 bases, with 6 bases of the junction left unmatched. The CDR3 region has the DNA TGCGCCAGCAGCCCCTCGACTAGCGGGAGCGCCGGGGAGCTGTTTTTT. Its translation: CASSPSTSGSAGELFF.

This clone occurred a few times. CDR3 residues: CASGLGPEGSETQYF. The CDR3 coding sequence is TGTGCCAGCGGTCTAGGTCCGGAGGGGAGTGAGACCCAGTACTTC. V usage is TRBV6-1 and J usage is TRBJ2-5; possibly TRBD2 for D (6 bases). The length of the CDR3 is 15 residues. Trimming left V 8 bases short and J 5 bases short, with 21 bases between. Germline CDR1 is MNHNS and CDR2 is SASEGT.

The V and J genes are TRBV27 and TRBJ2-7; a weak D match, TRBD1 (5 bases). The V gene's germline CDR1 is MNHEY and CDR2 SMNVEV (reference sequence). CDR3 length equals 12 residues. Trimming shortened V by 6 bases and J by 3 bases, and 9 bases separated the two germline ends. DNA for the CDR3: TGTGCCAGCAGAGGCAGGGTCTACGAGCAGTACTTC. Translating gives CASRGRVYEQYF.

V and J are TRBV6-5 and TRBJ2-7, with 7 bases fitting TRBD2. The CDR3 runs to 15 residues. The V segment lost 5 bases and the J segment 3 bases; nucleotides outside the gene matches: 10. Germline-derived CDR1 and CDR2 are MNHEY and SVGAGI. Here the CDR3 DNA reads TGTGCCAGCAGTCGGACGCTAGCGGCAGTCTACGAGCAGTACTTC. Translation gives CASSRTLAAVYEQYF.